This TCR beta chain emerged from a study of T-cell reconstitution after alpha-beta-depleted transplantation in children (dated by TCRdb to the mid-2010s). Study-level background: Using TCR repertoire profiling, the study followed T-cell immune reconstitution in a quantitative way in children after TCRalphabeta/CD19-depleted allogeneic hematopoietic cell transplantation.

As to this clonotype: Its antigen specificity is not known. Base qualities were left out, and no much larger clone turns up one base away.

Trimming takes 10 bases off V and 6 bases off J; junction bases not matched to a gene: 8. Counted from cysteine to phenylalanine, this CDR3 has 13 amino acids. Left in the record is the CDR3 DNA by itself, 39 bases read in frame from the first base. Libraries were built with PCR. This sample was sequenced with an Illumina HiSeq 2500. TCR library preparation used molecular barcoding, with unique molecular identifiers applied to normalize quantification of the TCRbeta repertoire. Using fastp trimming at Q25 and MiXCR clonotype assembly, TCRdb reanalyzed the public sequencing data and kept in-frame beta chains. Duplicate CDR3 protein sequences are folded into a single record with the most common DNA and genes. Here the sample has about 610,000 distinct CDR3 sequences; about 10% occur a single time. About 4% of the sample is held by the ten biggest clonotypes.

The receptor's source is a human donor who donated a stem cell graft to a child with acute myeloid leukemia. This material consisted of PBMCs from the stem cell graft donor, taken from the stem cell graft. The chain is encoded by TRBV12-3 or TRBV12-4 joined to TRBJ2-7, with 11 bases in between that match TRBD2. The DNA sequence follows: TGTGCCATAACTAGCGGGAGTTCTCGCGAGCAGTACTTC. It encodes CAITSGSSREQYF.